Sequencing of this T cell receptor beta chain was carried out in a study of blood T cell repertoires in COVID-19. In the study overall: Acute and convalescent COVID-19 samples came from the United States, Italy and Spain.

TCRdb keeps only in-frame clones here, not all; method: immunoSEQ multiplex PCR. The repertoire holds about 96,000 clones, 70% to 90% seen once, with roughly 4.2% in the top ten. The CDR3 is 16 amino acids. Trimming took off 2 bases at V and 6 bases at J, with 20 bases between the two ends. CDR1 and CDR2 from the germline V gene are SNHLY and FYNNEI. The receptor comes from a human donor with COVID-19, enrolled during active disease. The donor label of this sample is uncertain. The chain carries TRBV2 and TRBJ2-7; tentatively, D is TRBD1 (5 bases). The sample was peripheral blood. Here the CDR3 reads CASSESAMAGSGEQYF. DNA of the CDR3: TGTGCCAGCAGTGAATCTGCAATGGCAGGGTCCGGCGAGCAGTACTTC. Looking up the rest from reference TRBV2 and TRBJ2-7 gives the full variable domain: EPEVTQTPSHQVTQMGQEVILRCVPISNHLYFYWYRQILGQKVEFLVSFYNNEISEKSEIFDDQFSVERPDGSNFTLKIRSTKLEDSAMYFCASSESAMAGSGEQYFGPGTRLTVT.